The 26 T cell receptor beta chains below all came from one sample that was sequenced in a study of T cell clonotyping in hematopoietic cell transplantation. Sequenced by immunoSEQ multiplex PCR; TCRdb stores in-frame clones only, minus some. Of 11,000 to 15,000 clones listed, 62% are singletons. The sequencing sample was made of PBMCs. The receptors stem from a human donor who either received an allogeneic hematopoietic cell transplant for a myeloid malignancy or was a related donor (not recorded which). Some clones in this sample may be carry-over from other donors' samples.

This clone came up once. V gene TRBV6-5 combines with J gene TRBJ1-5; 9 bases map to TRBD1. The germline CDR1 and CDR2 sequences are MNHEY and SVGAGI. The CDR3 consists of 15 residues. Trimming took 4 bases from V and 7 from J; bases not matched to a gene: 8. The CDR3: CASSLNRGPGQPQHF. The CDR3, as DNA: TGTGCCAGCAGTTTAAACAGGGGGCCCGGGCAGCCCCAGCATTTT.

This clone was seen a single time. The chain links TRBV6-5 to TRBJ2-5, with D possibly matching TRBD1 (6 bases). Germline V CDR1 and CDR2: MNHEY, SVGAGI. The V gene lost 0 bases and the J gene lost 9 bases, with 14 bases spanning the gap. There are 14 residues in the CDR3. This chain's CDR3 is CASSYSQGPSAQYF. In DNA, the CDR3 is TGTGCCAGCAGTTACTCGCAGGGGCCGAGTGCCCAGTACTTC.

The gene calls are TRBV4-1 and TRBJ1-6, with 8 bases lining up with TRBD1. V shed 0 bases, J shed 8 bases, and the junction held 3 bases outside the gene matches. In germline, CDR1 is MGHRA, CDR2 YSYEKL. The CDR3 has 15 amino acids. The CDR3 loop reads CASSQDQGAYSPLHF. CDR3 coding DNA: TGCGCCAGCAGCCAAGACCAGGGGGCTTATTCACCCCTCCACTTT.

This clone occurred a few times. This chain uses TRBV19 with TRBJ2-4; D assignment may be TRBD1 or TRBD2 (6 bases each). CDR3 length: 17 residues. CDR1 and CDR2 from the germline V gene are LNHDA and SQIVND (reference sequence). Trimming removed 5 bases from V and 9 bases from J, with 26 bases in between. CDR3 coding DNA: TGTGCCAGTAGTTCCCAAGGGGGGAATATCCGTGGGGCCATTCAGTACTTC. Translation gives CASSSQGGNIRGAIQYF.

The chain links TRBV4-2 to TRBJ2-7; D is uncertain. Germline V CDR1 and CDR2: LGHNA, YNFKEQ. Trimming removed 4 bases at V and 2 bases at J, with 18 bases between. The CDR3 is made up of 16 amino acids. The CDR3 DNA reads TGTGCCAGCAGCCTCACCCCCGGGCTGCTCCCCTACGAGCAGTACTTC. Encoded protein: CASSLTPGLLPYEQYF.

This clone was seen more than once but under ten times. The chain is built from TRBV30 and TRBJ1-2, with D uncertain. The CDR3 contains 11 residues. V lost 5 bases to trimming and J lost 4 bases, with 8 bases between them. Germline assignment: CDR1 GTSNPN and CDR2 SVGIG (reference sequence). The CDR3 region has the DNA TGTGCCTGGTCCCGGGGCTATGGCTACACCTTC. Its translation: CAWSRGYGYTF. Full variable domain (outside the CDR3, taken from reference TRBV30 and TRBJ1-2): SQTIHQWPATLVQPVGSPLSLECTVEGTSNPNLYWYRQAAGRGLQLLFYSVGIGQISSEVPQNLSASRPQDRQFILSSKKLLLSDSGFYLCAWSRGYGYTFGSGTRLTVV.

CDR3 amino acids: CSVVSQASGANVLTF. The DNA for the CDR3 is TGCAGCGTTGTAAGTCAAGCCTCTGGGGCCAACGTCCTGACTTTC. V is TRBV29-1 and J is TRBJ2-6; no clear D. V lost 4 bases, J lost 0 bases, and 10 bases lay in between. Looked up from germline, CDR1 is SQVTM and CDR2 is ANQGSEA. CDR3 length equals 15 residues.

The CDR3 loop reads CASSLVGGNQPQHF. The CDR3 DNA is TGTGCCAGCAGCTTAGTCGGGGGCAATCAGCCCCAGCATTTT. The genes are TRBV7-9 and TRBJ1-5; D is undetermined. Trimming removed 1 base from V and 2 bases from J, with 6 bases in between. CDR1 is SEHNR, CDR2 FQNEAQ, per germline (reference sequence). The CDR3 spans 14 residues. Together with reference TRBV7-9 and TRBJ1-5, the CDR3 gives the full variable domain: DTGVSQNPRHKITKRGQNVTFRCDPISEHNRLYWYRQTLGQGPEFLTYFQNEAQLEKSRLLSDRFSAERPKGSFSTLEIQRTEQGDSAMYLCASSLVGGNQPQHFGDGTRLSIL.

The J gene is TRBJ1-5, the V gene TRBV7-2; a possible D gene is TRBD1 (6 bases). Germline V gene sequence: CDR1 SGHTA, CDR2 FQGNSA. V was trimmed by 3 bases and J by 5 bases, leaving 11 bases between them. This CDR3 region has 14 residues. CDR3 loop: CASSFQGRDQPQHF. The CDR3 DNA reads as TGTGCCAGCAGCTTTCAGGGGCGGGATCAGCCCCAGCATTTT.

This clone was detected once. The chain employs TRBV6-1 and TRBJ1-5; the D gene is possibly TRBD1 (6 bases). Trimming took 3 bases from V and 4 from J, leaving 16 bases between them. The CDR3 contains 16 residues. Per germline, CDR1 MNHNS and CDR2 SASEGT. The CDR3 is CASSETRGALNQPQHF. The CDR3 DNA reads TGTGCCAGCAGTGAGACACGGGGGGCGCTTAATCAGCCCCAGCATTTT.

The V gene is TRBV30, the J gene TRBJ1-5; possibly TRBD1 for D (5 bases). Germline V gene sequence: CDR1 GTSNPN, CDR2 SVGIG (reference sequence). This CDR3 spans 12 amino acids. The ends were cut back, 0 bases at V and 9 bases at J, with 9 bases in the middle. CDR3 residues: CAWSVEGRPQHF. In DNA, the CDR3 is TGTGCCTGGAGTGTAGAGGGGCGGCCCCAGCATTTT.

V usage is TRBV6-5 and J usage is TRBJ1-1; 7 bases are shared with TRBD1. V dropped 6 bases and J dropped 8; count of bases not matched to a gene: 15. This CDR3 is built from 15 residues. Germline CDR1 and CDR2: MNHEY and SVGAGI. CDR3 in DNA: TGTGCCAGCAGCCTACAGGGGAACATGAGATCAGAAGCTTTCTTT. This sequence encodes CASSLQGNMRSEAFF.

This clone was observed a handful of times. The rearrangement links TRBV7-2 to TRBJ1-3; a possible D gene is TRBD1 (5 bases). The V gene's germline CDR1 is SGHTA and CDR2 FQGNSA. The CDR3 sequence is 14 residues long. The V end lost 7 bases, the J end lost 3 bases, and 13 bases lay between the germline ends. CDR3 region: CASNTAGGGNTIYF. CDR3 DNA: TGTGCCAGCAATACAGCCGGGGGTGGAAACACCATATATTTT.

The chain carries TRBV10-3 and TRBJ2-6, with 7 bases lining up with TRBD1. The CDR3 spans 17 residues. Germline V gene sequence: CDR1 ENHRY, CDR2 SYGVKD. V lost 6 bases, J lost 0 bases, and 8 bases stayed unmatched. This CDR3 is CAISPGQVSSGANVLTF. The CDR3 nucleotides read TGTGCCATCAGCCCTGGACAGGTGAGCTCTGGGGCCAACGTCCTGACTTTC.

The chain joins TRBV30 to TRBJ1-1; 8 nucleotides align to TRBD1. J lost 6 bases, V lost 4 bases, and 4 bases had no gene match. CDR3 length equals 12 residues. The germline gives CDR1 GTSNPN, CDR2 SVGIG (reference sequence). The chain's CDR3 is CAWMAGGPEAFF. The CDR3 nucleotides read TGTGCCTGGATGGCAGGGGGCCCTGAAGCTTTCTTT.

The J gene is TRBJ2-5, the V gene TRBV30; TRBD2 agrees at 8 bases. Germline V gives CDR1 GTSNPN, CDR2 SVGIG (reference sequence). CDR3 size: 13 residues. Trimming removed 0 bases from V and 8 bases from J; junction bases left unmatched: 5. Here the CDR3 DNA reads TGTGCCTGGAGTGTGGGCGGGGGGTACACCCAGTACTTC. Residues: CAWSVGGGYTQYF. Full variable domain (outside the CDR3, taken from reference TRBV30 and TRBJ2-5): SQTIHQWPATLVQPVGSPLSLECTVEGTSNPNLYWYRQAAGRGLQLLFYSVGIGQISSEVPQNLSASRPQDRQFILSSKKLLLSDSGFYLCAWSVGGGYTQYFGPGTRLLVL.

This clone was seen more than once but under ten times. The rearrangement links TRBV30 to TRBJ1-6, with TRBD1 matching 9 bases. Germline CDR1 and CDR2: GTSNPN and SVGIG (reference sequence). The CDR3 runs 20 residues. Unmatched junction bases numbered 18, after V lost 0 bases and J lost 6 bases. The CDR3 reads CAWSVPRPGPGQGRNSPLHF. The CDR3 coding sequence is TGTGCCTGGAGTGTACCCCGACCCGGCCCGGGACAGGGTCGTAATTCACCCCTCCACTTT.

This clone was seen once. The chain recombines TRBV30 with TRBJ2-7; D unresolved. This CDR3 has 12 amino acids. The germline V and J ends were trimmed by 1 base and 2 bases, with 6 bases remaining between them. Germline CDR1 GTSNPN, CDR2 SVGIG (reference sequence). The CDR3 loop is CAWSAPTYEQYF. CDR3 sequence (DNA): TGTGCCTGGAGTGCCCCCACCTACGAGCAGTACTTC.

This rearrangement joins TRBV29-1 to TRBJ2-7, with 9 bases identical to TRBD1. The CDR3 is 16 residues long. CDR1 and CDR2 (germline): SQVTM, ANQGSEA. J gave up 2 bases and V 3 bases, and 11 bases lay outside the gene matches. Here the CDR3 reads CSVEGGRGQGPYEQYF. In nucleotides, the CDR3 is TGCAGCGTTGAGGGGGGACGGGGACAGGGTCCCTACGAGCAGTACTTC.

CDR3 in amino acids: CAWSIGNYGYTF. CDR3 in DNA: TGTGCCTGGAGTATAGGGAACTATGGCTACACCTTC. The chain joins TRBV30 to TRBJ1-2; unclear D gene. Germline loops: CDR1 GTSNPN, CDR2 SVGIG (reference sequence). V was shortened by 2 bases and J by 2 bases, with 6 bases between the two germline ends. This CDR3 has 12 amino acids.

The chain combines TRBV28 with TRBJ1-1, with 7 bases matching TRBD1. V was pared by 8 bases and J by 1 base, with 4 bases of the junction left unmatched. CDR1 is MDHEN, CDR2 SYDVKM, per germline. The CDR3 extends over 13 amino acids. The CDR3 nucleotides read TGTGCCAGCGGAAACAGGGGGAACACTGAAGCTTTCTTT. This gives the protein CASGNRGNTEAFF.

The chain links TRBV6-5 to TRBJ2-7; D is uncertain. CDR1 and CDR2 (germline): MNHEY, SVGAGI. This CDR3 has 13 amino acids. The V and J ends lost 7 bases and 0 bases respectively, with 10 bases between them. The CDR3 sequence: CASTRSFSYEQYF. The DNA for the CDR3 is TGTGCCAGCACCCGCTCCTTCTCCTACGAGCAGTACTTC.

The chain joins TRBV30 to TRBJ2-2; D is unclear. CDR3 size: 11 residues. Trimming left V 6 bases short and J 6 bases short, with 8 bases between. Germline-derived CDR1 and CDR2 are GTSNPN and SVGIG (reference sequence). For the CDR3, the DNA is TGTGCCTGTGCGGAGCCCGGGGAGCTGTTTTTT. Residues: CACAEPGELFF.

The chain links TRBV29-1 to TRBJ1-4, with 10 nucleotides matching TRBD1. The V gene end was trimmed by 3 bases and the J gene end by 9 bases; junction bases not matched to a gene: 4. The CDR3 is 13 residues long. CDR1 SQVTM and CDR2 ANQGSEA come from the germline V gene. In DNA form, the CDR3 reads TGCAGCGTTGAGGACAGGGGGTTTAAAAAACTGTTTTTT. Translated: CSVEDRGFKKLFF. Looking up the rest from reference TRBV29-1 and TRBJ1-4 gives the full variable domain: SAVISQKPSRDICQRGTSLTIQCQVDSQVTMMFWYRQQPGQSLTLIATANQGSEATYESGFVIDKFPISRPNLTFSTLTVSNMSPEDSSIYLCSVEDRGFKKLFFGSGTQLSVL.

V is TRBV9 and J is TRBJ1-5, with a tentative D call TRBD1 (6 bases). This CDR3 is 16 amino acids long. V lost 3 bases and J lost 2, with 15 bases in between. Germline V gives CDR1 SGDLS, CDR2 YYNGEE. The CDR3 bases are TGTGCCAGCAGCGCTGGAGGGGGATCGGGCAATCAGCCCCAGCATTTT. It encodes CASSAGGGSGNQPQHF.

The V call is TRBV29-1, the J call TRBJ2-7; TRBD1 is a possible D gene (5 bases). Trimming removed 5 bases at V and 1 base at J, with 9 bases between. The CDR3 consists of 12 residues. The germline CDR1 and CDR2 sequences are SQVTM and ANQGSEA. In nucleotides, the CDR3 is TGCAGCGTTAGTCAGGGTTCCTACGAGCAGTACTTC. Translation: CSVSQGSYEQYF.